The present T cell receptor (beta chain) was sequenced within a study of T-cell memory formation after mild COVID-19. In the study overall: Largely, TCR clusters stayed within a single donor.

Germline V gene data show CDR1 as DFQATT and CDR2 as SNEGSKA (reference sequence). This CDR3 has 16 amino acids. The junction had 10 bases not matched to a gene; V was cut back by 2 bases and J by 4 bases. TCRdb analysed the 5' RACE reads with MiXCR anew, one entry per CDR3 protein. The table lists fewer than 700,000 distinct CDR3 sequences, 20% to 25% of them singletons, with 7% to 9% in the top ten. J is TRBJ2-1 and V is TRBV20-1; the match to TRBD1 covers 8 bases. This clonotype was sampled from an adult woman who had mild COVID-19 (a few samples of this study predate the infection). Cell type and time point are not known. Sequences were obtained from PBMCs or a T cell subset sorted from them (not recorded which). As DNA, the CDR3 is TGCAGTGCTAGATTAGGACAGGGCCATGGGTACAATGAGCAGTTCTTC. Translation gives CSARLGQGHGYNEQFF.